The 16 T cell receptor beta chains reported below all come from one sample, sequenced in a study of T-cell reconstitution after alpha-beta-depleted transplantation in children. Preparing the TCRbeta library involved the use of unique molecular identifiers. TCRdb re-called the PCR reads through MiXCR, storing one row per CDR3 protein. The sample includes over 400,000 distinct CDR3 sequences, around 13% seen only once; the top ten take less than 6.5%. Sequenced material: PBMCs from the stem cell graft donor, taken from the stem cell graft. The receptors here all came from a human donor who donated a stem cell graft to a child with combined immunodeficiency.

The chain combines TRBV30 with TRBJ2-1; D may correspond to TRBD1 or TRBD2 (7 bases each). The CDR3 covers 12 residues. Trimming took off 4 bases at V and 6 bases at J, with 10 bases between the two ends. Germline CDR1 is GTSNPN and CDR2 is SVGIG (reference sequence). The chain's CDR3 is CAWTGGGNEQFF. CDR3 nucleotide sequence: TGTGCCTGGACAGGGGGGGGCAATGAGCAGTTCTTC.

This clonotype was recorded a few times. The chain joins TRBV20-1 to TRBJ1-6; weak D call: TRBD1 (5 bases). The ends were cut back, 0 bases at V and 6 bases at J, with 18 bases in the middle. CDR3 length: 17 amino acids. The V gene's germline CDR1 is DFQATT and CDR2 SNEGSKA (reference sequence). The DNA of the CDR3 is TGCAGTGCTAGAGATCAAGGGGTCCTTGACAGTAATTCACCCCTCCACTTT. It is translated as CSARDQGVLDSNSPLHF.

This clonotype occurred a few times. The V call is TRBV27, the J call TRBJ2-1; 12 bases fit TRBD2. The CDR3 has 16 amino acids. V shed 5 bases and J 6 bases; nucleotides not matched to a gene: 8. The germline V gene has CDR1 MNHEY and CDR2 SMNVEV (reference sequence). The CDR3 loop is CASSTLSSGGGNEQFF. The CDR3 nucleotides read TGTGCCAGCAGTACACTCTCTAGCGGGGGGGGCAATGAGCAGTTCTTC.

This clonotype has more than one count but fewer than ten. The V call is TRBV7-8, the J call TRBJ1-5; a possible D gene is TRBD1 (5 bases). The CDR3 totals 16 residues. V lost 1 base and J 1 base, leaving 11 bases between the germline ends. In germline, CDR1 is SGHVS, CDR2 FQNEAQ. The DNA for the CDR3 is TGTGCCAGCAGCTTAGGTTTACGGGGGAGCAATCAGCCCCAGCATTTT. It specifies CASSLGLRGSNQPQHF.

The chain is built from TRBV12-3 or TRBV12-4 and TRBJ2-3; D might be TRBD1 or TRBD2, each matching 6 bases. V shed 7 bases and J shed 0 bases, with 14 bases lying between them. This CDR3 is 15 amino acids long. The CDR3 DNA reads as TGTGCCAGCACCCGGGGGCTAGATAGCACAGATACGCAGTATTTT. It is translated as CASTRGLDSTDTQYF.

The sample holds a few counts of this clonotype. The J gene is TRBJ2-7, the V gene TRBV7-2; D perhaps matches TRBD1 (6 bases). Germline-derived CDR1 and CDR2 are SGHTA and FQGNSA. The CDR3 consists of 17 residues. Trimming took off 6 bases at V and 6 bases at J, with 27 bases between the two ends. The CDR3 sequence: CASSAYETGRRRTEQYF. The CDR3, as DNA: TGTGCCAGCAGTGCTTACGAGACAGGCCGCCGGAGGACCGAGCAGTACTTC.

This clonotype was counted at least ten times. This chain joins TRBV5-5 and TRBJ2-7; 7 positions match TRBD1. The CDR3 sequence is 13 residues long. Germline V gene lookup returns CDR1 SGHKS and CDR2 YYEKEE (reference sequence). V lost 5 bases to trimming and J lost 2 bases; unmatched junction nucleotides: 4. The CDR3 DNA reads TGTGCCAGCAGTTTCAGGGGGACCTACGAGCAGTACTTC. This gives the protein CASSFRGTYEQYF.

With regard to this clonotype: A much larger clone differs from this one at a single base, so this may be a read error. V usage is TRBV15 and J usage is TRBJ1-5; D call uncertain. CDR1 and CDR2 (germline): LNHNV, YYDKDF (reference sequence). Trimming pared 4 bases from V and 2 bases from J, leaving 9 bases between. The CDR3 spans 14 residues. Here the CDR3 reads CATSTGRGNQPQHF. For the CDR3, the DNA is TGTGCCACCAGCACTGGACGGGGCAATCAGCCCCAGCATTTT. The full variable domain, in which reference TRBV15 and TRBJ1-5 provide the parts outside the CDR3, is DAMVIQNPRYQVTQFGKPVTLSCSQTLNHNVMYWYQQKSSQAPKLLFHYYDKDFNNEADTPDNFQSRRPNTSFCFLDIRSPGLGDTAMYLCATSTGRGNQPQHFGDGTRLSIL.

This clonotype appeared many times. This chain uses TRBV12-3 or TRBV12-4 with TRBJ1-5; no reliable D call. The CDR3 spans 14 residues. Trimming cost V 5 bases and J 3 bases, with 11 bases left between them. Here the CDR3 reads CASSPRHSNQPQHF. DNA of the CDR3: TGTGCCAGCAGTCCCCGACATTCCAATCAGCCCCAGCATTTT.

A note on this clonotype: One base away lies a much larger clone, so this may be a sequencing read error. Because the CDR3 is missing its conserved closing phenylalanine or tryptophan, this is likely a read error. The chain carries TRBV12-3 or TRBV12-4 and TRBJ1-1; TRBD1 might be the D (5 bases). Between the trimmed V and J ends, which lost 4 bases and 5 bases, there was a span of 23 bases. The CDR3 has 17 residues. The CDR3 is CASSWGGGGRSGTEAFY. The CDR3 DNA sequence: TGTGCCAGCAGTTGGGGGGGAGGAGGTCGCAGCGGTACTGAAGCTTTCTAT.

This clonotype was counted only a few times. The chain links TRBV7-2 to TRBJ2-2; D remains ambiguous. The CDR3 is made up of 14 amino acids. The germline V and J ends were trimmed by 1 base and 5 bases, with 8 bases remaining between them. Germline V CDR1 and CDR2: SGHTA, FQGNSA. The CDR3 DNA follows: TGTGCCAGCAGCTTAGGAGTTCGAACCGGGGAGCTGTTTTTT. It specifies CASSLGVRTGELFF. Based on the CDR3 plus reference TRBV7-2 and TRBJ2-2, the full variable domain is GAGVSQSPSNKVTEKGKDVELRCDPISGHTALYWYRQSLGQGLEFLIYFQGNSAPDKSGLPSDRFSAERTGGSVSTLTIQRTQQEDSAVYLCASSLGVRTGELFFGEGSRLTVL.

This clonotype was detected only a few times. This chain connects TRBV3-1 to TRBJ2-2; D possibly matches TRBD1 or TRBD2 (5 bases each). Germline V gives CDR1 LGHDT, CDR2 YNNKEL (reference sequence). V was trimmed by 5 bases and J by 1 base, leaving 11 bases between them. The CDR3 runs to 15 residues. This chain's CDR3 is CASSYGTENTGELFF. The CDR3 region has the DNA TGTGCCAGCAGCTACGGGACGGAGAACACCGGGGAGCTGTTTTTT. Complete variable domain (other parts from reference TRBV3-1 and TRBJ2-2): DTAVSQTPKYLVTQMGNDKSIKCEQNLGHDTMYWYKQDSKKFLKIMFSYNNKELIINETVPNRFSPKSPDKAHLNLHINSLELGDSAVYFCASSYGTENTGELFFGEGSRLTVL.

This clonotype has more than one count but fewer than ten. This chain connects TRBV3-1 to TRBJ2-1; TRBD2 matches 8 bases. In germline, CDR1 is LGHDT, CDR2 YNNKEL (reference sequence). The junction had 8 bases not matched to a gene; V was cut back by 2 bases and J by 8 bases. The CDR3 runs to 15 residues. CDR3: CASSQTGGNGDEQFF. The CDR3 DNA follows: TGTGCCAGCAGCCAAACGGGGGGGAATGGGGATGAGCAGTTCTTC.

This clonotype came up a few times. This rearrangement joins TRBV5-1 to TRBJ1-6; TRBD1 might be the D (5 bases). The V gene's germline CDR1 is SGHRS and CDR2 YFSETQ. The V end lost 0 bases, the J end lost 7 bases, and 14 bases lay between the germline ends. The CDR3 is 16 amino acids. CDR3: CASSLGGATYNSPLHF. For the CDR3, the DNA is TGCGCCAGCAGCTTGGGAGGGGCGACGTACAATTCACCCCTCCACTTT.

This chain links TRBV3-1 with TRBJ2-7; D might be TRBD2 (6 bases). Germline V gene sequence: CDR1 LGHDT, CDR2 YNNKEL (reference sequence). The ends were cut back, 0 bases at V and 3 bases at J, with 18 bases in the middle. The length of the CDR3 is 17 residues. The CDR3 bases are TGTGCCAGCAGCCAAGATCTAATAGCGGACGGGGGCTACGAGCAGTACTTC. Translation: CASSQDLIADGGYEQYF.

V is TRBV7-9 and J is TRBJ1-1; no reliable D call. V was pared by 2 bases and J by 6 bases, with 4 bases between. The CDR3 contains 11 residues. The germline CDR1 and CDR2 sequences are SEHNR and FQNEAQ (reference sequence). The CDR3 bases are TGTGCCAGCAGCTTAATGCCTGAAGCTTTCTTT. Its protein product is CASSLMPEAFF.